This TCR beta chain appears in the sequencing data of a study of control samples from healthy donors and cancer patients. Produced via immunoSEQ multiplex PCR; TCRdb's table is partial and in-frame only. The repertoire holds 100,000 or so clones, with 90% to 95% as singletons. The CDR3 is 14 residues long. CDR1 and CDR2 from the germline V gene are MNHEY and SMNVEV (reference sequence). V was shortened by 3 bases and J by 6 bases, with 14 bases between the two germline ends. This TCR came from a young woman in good health. Sequenced material: blood. The chain uses TRBV27 and TRBJ1-2, with TRBD1 as a possible D gene (5 bases). The CDR3 loop reads CASSLGDRRDGYTF. In nucleotides, the CDR3 is TGTGCCAGCAGTTTGGGGGACCGCCGCGATGGCTACACCTTC.